A selection of T cell receptor beta chains follows, all from one sample in a study of blood T cell repertoires in COVID-19. Data came from immunoSEQ multiplex PCR; TCRdb stores just in-frame clones and leaves some out. The sample records about 150,000 clones, approximately 86% being singletons. Sequenced material: peripheral blood. These receptor sequences come from a woman of 80 years or more with COVID-19, enrolled during active disease. CDR3s include the opening cysteine and the closing phenylalanine or tryptophan. The D gene is left open where the match is weak. The size entry is marked missing in some rows and otherwise reads once, few, many or a size class.

size,V,J,length,D,DNA,CDR3
.,TRBV7-3,TRBJ1-2,15,.,TGTGCCAGCAGCCCGCACAGGGAGAGCGGCTATGGCTACACCTTC,CASSPHRESGYGYTF
.,TRBV27,TRBJ2-7,14,TRBD2,TGTGCCAGCAGCTATAGCGGGGGCTCGTACGAGCAGTACTTC,CASSYSGGSYEQYF
.,TRBV29-1,TRBJ1-1,15,.,TGCAGCGCCCACCCGCGCCAGGGGACGAACACTGAAGCTTTCTTT,CSAHPRQGTNTEAFF
few,TRBV29-1,TRBJ2-3,14,TRBD2,TGCAGCGTGTTAGCGGGAGATGCGCTCGATACGCAGTATTTT,CSVLAGDALDTQYF
.,TRBV29-1,TRBJ1-1,14,.,TGCAGCGTTGATTTTGTAGAGCTGAACACTGAAGCTTTCTTT,CSVDFVELNTEAFF
.,TRBV7-2,TRBJ1-6,14,.,TGTGCCAGCAGTTTGATCGGGGTTGATTCACCCCTCCACTTT,CASSLIGVDSPLHF
.,TRBV20-1,TRBJ1-2,12,.,TGCAGTGCTAGTGGTCGGAACTATGGCTACACCTTC,CSASGRNYGYTF
.,TRBV3-1/TRBV3-2,TRBJ1-1,14,.,TGTGCCAGCAGCCCTGCCCTTGGCGGCACTGAAGCTTTCTTT,CASSPALGGTEAFF
.,TRBV5-1,TRBJ2-7,14,TRBD1,TGCGCCAGCAGCAATCGACAGGGGGCCGACGAGCAGTACTTC,CASSNRQGADEQYF
.,TRBV9,TRBJ2-4,13,.,TGTGCCAGCAGCGTAGGCGGATATAACATTCAGTACTTC,CASSVGGYNIQYF
once,TRBV5-4,TRBJ2-7,15,.,TGTGCCAGCAGTCAAGGGGGGGCTAGCGGCGACGAGCAGTACTTC,CASSQGGASGDEQYF
many,TRBV28,TRBJ2-7,17,.,TGTGCCAGCACTTCCTGGGGCGGGGGCAACCAAGACTACGAGCAGTACTTC,CASTSWGGGNQDYEQYF
once,TRBV6-5,TRBJ1-2,12,TRBD1,TGTGCCAGCAGGGCCGGGACAGATGGCTACACCTTC,CASRAGTDGYTF
once,TRBV5-4,TRBJ2-2,15,TRBD2,TGTGCCAGCAGAAGGACTAGCGGGGTCACCGGGGAGCTGTTTTTT,CASRRTSGVTGELFF
.,TRBV19,TRBJ1-1,14,TRBD1,TGTGCCAGTAGGCCACAGGGGGCGAACACTGAAGCTTTCTTT,CASRPQGANTEAFF
.,TRBV6-5,TRBJ2-1,15,TRBD2,TGTGCCAGCTCTAGGGCTAGCGGGCCTTACAATGAGCAGTTCTTC,CASSRASGPYNEQFF
.,TRBV4-1,TRBJ1-5,18,.,TGCGCCAGCAGCCAAGAGGCGGTCAGGCCCTTGGGAGGGCAGCCCCAGCATTTT,CASSQEAVRPLGGQPQHF
.,TRBV28,TRBJ2-3,18,TRBD1,TGTGCCAGCAGCTACGGGACAGGGTACTTCTCTCGCACAGATACGCAGTATTTT,CASSYGTGYFSRTDTQYF
.,TRBV7-6,TRBJ2-1,16,TRBD2,TGTGCCAGCAGCCTACTGACTAGCGGACTTAACAATGAGCAGTTCTTC,CASSLLTSGLNNEQFF
few,TRBV4-2,TRBJ1-3,15,.,TGTGCCAGCAGCCAAGGCACCCAGACTGGAAACACCATATATTTT,CASSQGTQTGNTIYF
once,TRBV6-5,TRBJ2-5,15,TRBD2,TGTGCCAGCAGTTACTCGGGGGGAGGGCAGGAGACCCAGTACTTC,CASSYSGGGQETQYF
once,TRBV5-4,TRBJ2-3,15,TRBD2,TGTGCCAGCAGCGGGACTAGCGGGACGGGAGATACGCAGTATTTT,CASSGTSGTGDTQYF
.,TRBV5-4,TRBJ1-2,15,.,TGTGCCAGCAGCATCCATTGGGGGGGGCGTGATGGCTACACCTTC,CASSIHWGGRDGYTF
.,TRBV28,TRBJ1-1,14,TRBD1,TGTGCCAGCAGGTTGGGACAGGGGGATACTGAAGCTTTCTTT,CASRLGQGDTEAFF
.,TRBV19,TRBJ1-2,16,.,TGTGCCAGTAGCTCCAACGGAGGTCTTACTAACTATGGCTACACCTTC,CASSSNGGLTNYGYTF
once,TRBV19,TRBJ1-5,16,TRBD1,TGTGCCAGTAGTATAGGAAGGGGGCACGGCAATCAGCCCCAGCATTTT,CASSIGRGHGNQPQHF
.,TRBV20-1,TRBJ2-1,13,.,TGCAGTGCTAGTGATACAGGGTTCTATGAGCAGTTCTTC,CSASDTGFYEQFF
.,TRBV10-3,TRBJ2-7,15,TRBD2,TGTGCCATCAGGAGAGCGGGGGGGCCAGAAAGTGAGCAGTACTTC,CAIRRAGGPESEQYF
.,TRBV5-8,TRBJ2-2,13,.,TGTGCCAGCAATCCGTGGAGGGCCGGGGAGCTGTTTTTT,CASNPWRAGELFF
.,TRBV20-1,TRBJ2-7,11,.,TGCAGTGCTGCCGGGACCTACGAGCAGTACTTC,CSAAGTYEQYF
.,TRBV5-4,TRBJ2-5,16,TRBD2,TGTGCCAGCAGCTTGGGGCTAGCGGGGAAAGGGGAGACCCAGTACTTC,CASSLGLAGKGETQYF
.,TRBV2,TRBJ1-1,13,.,TGTGCCAGCACCGCGGACAGTAACACTGAAGCTTTCTTT,CASTADSNTEAFF
.,TRBV5-1,TRBJ1-4,13,TRBD1,TGCGCCAGCAGCACAGGACAGGGAGAAAAACTGTTTTTT,CASSTGQGEKLFF
.,TRBV3-1/TRBV3-2,TRBJ1-1,13,.,TGTGCCAGCAGCCAAGATCGTTCGACTGAAGCTTTCTTT,CASSQDRSTEAFF
.,TRBV11-2,TRBJ2-3,16,TRBD1,TGTGCCAGCAGCCCCCGATGGACAGGGAGCACAGATACGCAGTATTTT,CASSPRWTGSTDTQYF
.,TRBV7-2,TRBJ2-1,15,TRBD1,TGTGCCAGCACCCTACAGGGGGCGCAGTACAATGAGCAGTTCTTC,CASTLQGAQYNEQFF